This T cell receptor (beta chain) emerged from a study of T cell clonality in common variable immunodeficiency. General study points: In common variable immunodeficiency, TCR beta chains reportedly carried fewer deletions and N-nucleotide insertions. TCRbeta clonality was increased in CVID versus healthy controls. Fewer TCRbeta clones were shared among CVID subjects than controls.

Trimming at V came to 3 bases and at J to 2 bases, leaving 4 bases not matched to a gene. The CDR3 extends over 16 amino acids. CDR1 DFQATT and CDR2 SNEGSKA come from the germline V gene (reference sequence). The protocol was immunoSEQ multiplex PCR, while the TCRdb copy is restricted to in-frame clones and leaves out a portion. The specimen has approximately 26,000 clones, none found just once. This clone was observed many times. Its antigen is still unknown. The CDR3 goes on 3 residues after the read ends, and that part is filled in from the germline J gene. CVID subjects were some 15 female and 25 to 30 male, aged 9 to 64.

The genes are TRBV20-1 and TRBJ2-6; 10 bases are shared with TRBD1. Sequencing used peripheral blood mononuclear cells. This sequence was found in a human donor with common variable immunodeficiency. This CDR3 is CSASGTGEAGANVLTF. CDR3 bases read: TGCAGTGCTAGTGGGACAGGGGAAGCTGGGGCCAACGTC.